This TCR beta chain was captured by sequencing in a study of early stage breast cancer tumors. The study's findings and limits: Most shared enriched TCRB sequences were commonly generated ones. Chain pairing and CD4, CD8 or FOXP3 expression were not captured. Comparing each tissue with blood distinguished tumor from normal in about 85% of the 16 patients.

The CDR3 contains 13 residues. The V gene's germline CDR1 is SNHLY and CDR2 FYNNEI. Trimming cost V 3 bases and J 4 bases, with 8 bases left between them. Sequencing used immunoSEQ multiplex PCR; TCRdb keeps in-frame clones, though not all of them. Among more than 65,000 clones listed, more than 70% were seen once. With regard to this clone: Its antigen is currently unknown.

What was sequenced was blood. The source of this sequence is a person in their forties with breast cancer. The chain couples TRBV2 to TRBJ2-3; D not certain. The CDR3 region is CASSDLVPDTQYF. In nucleotides, the CDR3 is TGTGCCAGCAGTGATCTAGTTCCAGATACGCAGTATTTT.